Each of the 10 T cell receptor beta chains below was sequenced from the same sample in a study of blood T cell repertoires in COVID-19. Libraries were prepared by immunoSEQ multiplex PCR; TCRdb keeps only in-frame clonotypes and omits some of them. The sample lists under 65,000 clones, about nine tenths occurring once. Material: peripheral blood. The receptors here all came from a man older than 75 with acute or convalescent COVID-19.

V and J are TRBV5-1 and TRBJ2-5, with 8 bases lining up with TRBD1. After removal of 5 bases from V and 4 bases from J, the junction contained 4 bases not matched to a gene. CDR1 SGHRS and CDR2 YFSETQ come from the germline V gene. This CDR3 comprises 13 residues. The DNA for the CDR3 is TGCGCCAGCAGTTCCGGACAGGGAGAGACCCAGTACTTC. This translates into CASSSGQGETQYF.

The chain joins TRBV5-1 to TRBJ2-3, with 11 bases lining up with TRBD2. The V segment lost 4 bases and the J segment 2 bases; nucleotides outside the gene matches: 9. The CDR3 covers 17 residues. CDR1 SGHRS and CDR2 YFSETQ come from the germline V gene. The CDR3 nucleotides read TGCGCCAGCAGCCCCCCAACTAGCGGGGGTCACACAGATACGCAGTATTTT. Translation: CASSPPTSGGHTDTQYF.

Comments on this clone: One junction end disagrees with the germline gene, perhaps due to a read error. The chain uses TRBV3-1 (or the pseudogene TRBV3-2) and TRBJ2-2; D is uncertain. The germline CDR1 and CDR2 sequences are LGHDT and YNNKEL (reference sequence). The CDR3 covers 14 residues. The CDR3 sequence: CASSQDQNAGELFF. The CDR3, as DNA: TGTGCCAGCAGCCAAGATCAGAACGCCGGGGAGCTGTTTTTT.

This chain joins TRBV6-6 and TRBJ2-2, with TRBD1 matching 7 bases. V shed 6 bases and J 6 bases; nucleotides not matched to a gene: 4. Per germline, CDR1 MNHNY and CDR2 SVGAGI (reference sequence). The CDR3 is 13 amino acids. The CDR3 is CASRAQGPGELFF. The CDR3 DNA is TGTGCCAGCAGGGCACAGGGGCCCGGGGAGCTGTTTTTT.

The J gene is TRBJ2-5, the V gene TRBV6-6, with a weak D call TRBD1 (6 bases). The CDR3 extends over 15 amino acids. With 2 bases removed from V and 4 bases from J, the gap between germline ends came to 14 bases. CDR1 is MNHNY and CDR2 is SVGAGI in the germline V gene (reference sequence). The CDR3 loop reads CASSYPDRLRETQYF. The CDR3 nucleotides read TGTGCCAGCAGTTACCCCGACAGGTTACGAGAGACCCAGTACTTC.

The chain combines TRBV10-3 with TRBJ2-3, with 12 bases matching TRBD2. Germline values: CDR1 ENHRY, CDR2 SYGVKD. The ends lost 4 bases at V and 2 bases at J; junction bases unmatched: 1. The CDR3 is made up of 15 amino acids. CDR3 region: CAISGTSGVTDTQYF. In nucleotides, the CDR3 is TGTGCCATCAGTGGGACTAGCGGGGTCACAGATACGCAGTATTTT.

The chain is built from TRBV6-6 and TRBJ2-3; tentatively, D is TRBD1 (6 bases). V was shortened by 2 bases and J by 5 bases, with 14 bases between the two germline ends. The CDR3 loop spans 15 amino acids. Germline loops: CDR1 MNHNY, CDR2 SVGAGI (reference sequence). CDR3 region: CASSYPRVGQDTQYF. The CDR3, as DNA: TGTGCCAGCAGTTACCCCAGGGTGGGACAAGATACGCAGTATTTT.

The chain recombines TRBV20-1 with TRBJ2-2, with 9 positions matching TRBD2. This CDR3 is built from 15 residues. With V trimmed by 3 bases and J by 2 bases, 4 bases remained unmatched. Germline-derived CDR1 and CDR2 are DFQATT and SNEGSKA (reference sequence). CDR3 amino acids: CSASLAGTNTGELFF. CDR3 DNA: TGCAGTGCTAGTCTAGCGGGGACAAACACCGGGGAGCTGTTTTTT.

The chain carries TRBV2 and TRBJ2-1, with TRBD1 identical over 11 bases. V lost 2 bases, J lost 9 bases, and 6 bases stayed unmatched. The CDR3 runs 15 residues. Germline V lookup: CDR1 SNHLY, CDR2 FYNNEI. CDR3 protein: CASSESGTGGIEQFF. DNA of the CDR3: TGTGCCAGCAGTGAAAGTGGGACAGGGGGAATTGAGCAGTTCTTC.

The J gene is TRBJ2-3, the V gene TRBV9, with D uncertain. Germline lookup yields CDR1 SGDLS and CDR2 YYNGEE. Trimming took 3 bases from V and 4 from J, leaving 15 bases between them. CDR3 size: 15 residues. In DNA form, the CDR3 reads TGTGCCAGCAGCGAATCCCCCAACTACGCAGATACGCAGTATTTT. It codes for CASSESPNYADTQYF.